Listed below are T cell receptor beta chains from one sample, sequenced in a study of CD8+CD57+ T cells in acquired aplastic anemia. TCRdb used MiXCR to reprocess the reads, holding one entry per CDR3 protein. This sample has 150,000 to 200,000 distinct CDR3 sequences; over 70% occur once, and the top ten carry 35% to 60%. Material: sorted CD4+, CD8+, or CD8+CD57+ T cells (not recorded which) from PBMCs. The origin of the receptors is a human donor with aplastic anemia. CDR3s include the opening cysteine and the closing phenylalanine or tryptophan. Fields, in order: V gene, D gene, clone size, CDR3 length, J gene, CDR3 DNA, CDR3 protein. D genes are given only for firm matches. Not all rows give a size; the values are once, few, many and, for expanded clones, a class.

V gene: TRBV20-1; D gene: -; clone size: -; CDR3 length: 11; J gene: TRBJ2-7; CDR3 DNA: TGCAGTGCTAGGTTGGGCTACGAGCAGTACTTC; CDR3 protein: CSARLGYEQYF
V gene: TRBV2; D gene: TRBD1; clone size: -; CDR3 length: 12; J gene: TRBJ1-5; CDR3 DNA: TGTGCGGGGCAGGGGGCAGGTCAGCCCCAGCATTTT; CDR3 protein: CAGQGAGQPQHF
V gene: TRBV6-5; D gene: -; clone size: -; CDR3 length: 13; J gene: TRBJ2-7; CDR3 DNA: TGTGCCAGCAGTAACAGGGACCCCTACGAGCAGTACTTC; CDR3 protein: CASSNRDPYEQYF
V gene: TRBV10-1; D gene: TRBD1; clone size: -; CDR3 length: 14; J gene: TRBJ1-6; CDR3 DNA: TGCGCCAGCAATTCGGGACAGAATAATTCACCCCTCCACTTT; CDR3 protein: CASNSGQNNSPLHF
V gene: TRBV6-1; D gene: -; clone size: -; CDR3 length: 15; J gene: TRBJ2-5; CDR3 DNA: TGTGCCAGCAGTTACTCGCTGCGTGCGCAAGAGACCCAGTACTTC; CDR3 protein: CASSYSLRAQETQYF
V gene: TRBV19; D gene: -; clone size: -; CDR3 length: 14; J gene: TRBJ2-7; CDR3 DNA: TGTGCCAGTAGTATAGATGGCAGAACCTACGAGCAGTACTTC; CDR3 protein: CASSIDGRTYEQYF
V gene: TRBV5-1; D gene: -; clone size: -; CDR3 length: 14; J gene: TRBJ1-1; CDR3 DNA: TGCGCCAGCAGCCCGGGCGGGCCGAACACTGAAGCTTTCTTT; CDR3 protein: CASSPGGPNTEAFF
V gene: TRBV29-1; D gene: -; clone size: -; CDR3 length: 13; J gene: TRBJ2-2; CDR3 DNA: TGCAGCGTTCTCAGGGGAAGCACCGGGGAGCTGTTTTTT; CDR3 protein: CSVLRGSTGELFF
V gene: TRBV6-4; D gene: TRBD1; clone size: -; CDR3 length: 14; J gene: TRBJ2-6; CDR3 DNA: TGTGCCACGGGACAGGGAGGTGGGGCCAACGTCCTGACTTTC; CDR3 protein: CATGQGGGANVLTF
V gene: TRBV19; D gene: -; clone size: -; CDR3 length: 12; J gene: TRBJ1-6; CDR3 DNA: TGTGCCAGTAGTGATTACACCTCACCCCTCCACTTT; CDR3 protein: CASSDYTSPLHF
V gene: TRBV6-2/TRBV6-3; D gene: TRBD2; clone size: -; CDR3 length: 20; J gene: TRBJ2-1; CDR3 DNA: TGTGCCAGCAGCCCTCCAGACATGACCCCGTGGGGTAGCGGGGGGAATGAGCAGTTCTTC; CDR3 protein: CASSPPDMTPWGSGGNEQFF
V gene: TRBV11-1; D gene: TRBD2; clone size: -; CDR3 length: 13; J gene: TRBJ2-7; CDR3 DNA: TGTGCCAGCAGCTTATGGGCGGGAGTCGAGCAGTACTTC; CDR3 protein: CASSLWAGVEQYF
V gene: TRBV10-3; D gene: -; clone size: -; CDR3 length: 16; J gene: TRBJ1-2; CDR3 DNA: TGTGCCAGCAGTGGGGCAGGGGCCAAACATAACTATGGCTACACCTTC; CDR3 protein: CASSGAGAKHNYGYTF
V gene: TRBV27; D gene: TRBD2; clone size: -; CDR3 length: 13; J gene: TRBJ2-7; CDR3 DNA: TGTGCCAGTAGCGATAGCGGGGGCTACGAGCAGTACTTC; CDR3 protein: CASSDSGGYEQYF
V gene: TRBV7-3; D gene: -; clone size: -; CDR3 length: 13; J gene: TRBJ1-2; CDR3 DNA: TGTGCCAGCGGAGAATCAGTGGCAGGGGGCTACACCTTC; CDR3 protein: CASGESVAGGYTF
V gene: TRBV10-3; D gene: -; clone size: few; CDR3 length: 13; J gene: TRBJ2-3; CDR3 DNA: TGTGCCATCAGTGACCGGGTGGCAGATACGCAGTATTTT; CDR3 protein: CAISDRVADTQYF
V gene: TRBV9; D gene: -; clone size: -; CDR3 length: 16; J gene: TRBJ2-1; CDR3 DNA: TGTGCCAGCTCACCACCAGGGACCACGGGTTACAATGAGCAGTTCTTC; CDR3 protein: CASSPPGTTGYNEQFF
V gene: TRBV6-1; D gene: TRBD2; clone size: few; CDR3 length: 16; J gene: TRBJ2-1; CDR3 DNA: TGTGCCAGCAGGAGGGGGGTAGCGGGGGGTTACAATGAGCAGTTCTTC; CDR3 protein: CASRRGVAGGYNEQFF
V gene: TRBV19; D gene: -; clone size: -; CDR3 length: 13; J gene: TRBJ2-3; CDR3 DNA: TGTGCCAGTAGGACGGCTAGCACAGATACGCAGTATTTT; CDR3 protein: CASRTASTDTQYF
V gene: TRBV7-9; D gene: -; clone size: -; CDR3 length: 13; J gene: TRBJ2-7; CDR3 DNA: TGTGCCAGCAGCCCATTCCCGACTGGAGAGCAGTACTTC; CDR3 protein: CASSPFPTGEQYF
V gene: TRBV20-1; D gene: TRBD1; clone size: -; CDR3 length: 12; J gene: TRBJ2-7; CDR3 DNA: TGCAGTGCTAGAGATAGGACAGGGGAGCAGTACTTC; CDR3 protein: CSARDRTGEQYF
V gene: TRBV6-2/TRBV6-3; D gene: -; clone size: once; CDR3 length: 14; J gene: TRBJ2-1; CDR3 DNA: TGTGCCAGCAGTTCCGATAGCGAATGGAATGAGCAGTTCTTC; CDR3 protein: CASSSDSEWNEQFF
V gene: TRBV24-1; D gene: -; clone size: -; CDR3 length: 12; J gene: TRBJ2-7; CDR3 DNA: TGTGCCACCAGTGATTACGGGGGCGAGCAGTACTTC; CDR3 protein: CATSDYGGEQYF
V gene: TRBV7-2; D gene: -; clone size: -; CDR3 length: 12; J gene: TRBJ2-2; CDR3 DNA: TGTGCCAGCAGCTTAGTGGCCATACCGCCCTATTTT; CDR3 protein: CASSLVAIPPYF
V gene: TRBV20-1; D gene: TRBD2; clone size: -; CDR3 length: 15; J gene: TRBJ2-1; CDR3 DNA: TGCAGTGCTAGAGACGGCGGGAGCTCCTACAATGAGCAGTTCTTC; CDR3 protein: CSARDGGSSYNEQFF
V gene: TRBV20-1; D gene: TRBD1; clone size: many; CDR3 length: 16; J gene: TRBJ1-1; CDR3 DNA: TGCAGTGCTAGGCATATAGGGACAGGGGATAGTACTGAAGCTTTCTTT; CDR3 protein: CSARHIGTGDSTEAFF
V gene: TRBV20-1; D gene: -; clone size: -; CDR3 length: 12; J gene: TRBJ1-1; CDR3 DNA: TGCAGTGCTAGAGCCACAAACACTGAAGCTTTCTTT; CDR3 protein: CSARATNTEAFF
V gene: TRBV20-1; D gene: -; clone size: -; CDR3 length: 8; J gene: TRBJ1-2; CDR3 DNA: TGCAGTGCTAGTCACAGGGTCTTC; CDR3 protein: CSASHRVF
V gene: TRBV15; D gene: TRBD1; clone size: -; CDR3 length: 16; J gene: TRBJ2-7; CDR3 DNA: TGTGCCACCAGCGTCCGGTTCGGGACAGGGATTTACGAGCAGTACTTC; CDR3 protein: CATSVRFGTGIYEQYF
V gene: TRBV30; D gene: -; clone size: many; CDR3 length: 11; J gene: TRBJ2-3; CDR3 DNA: TGTGCCTACACATACACAGATACGCAGTATTTT; CDR3 protein: CAYTYTDTQYF
V gene: TRBV7-8; D gene: TRBD2; clone size: few; CDR3 length: 15; J gene: TRBJ2-7; CDR3 DNA: TGTGCCAGCAGCTTAGGGTTGGGGGGGGCCTACGAGCAGTACTTC; CDR3 protein: CASSLGLGGAYEQYF
V gene: TRBV24-1; D gene: TRBD1; clone size: -; CDR3 length: 16; J gene: TRBJ1-4; CDR3 DNA: TGTGCCACCAGTGCCGGCGGGGACAGAAAGAATGAAAAACTGTTTTTT; CDR3 protein: CATSAGGDRKNEKLFF
V gene: TRBV10-3; D gene: TRBD1; clone size: once; CDR3 length: 18; J gene: TRBJ2-7; CDR3 DNA: TGTGCCATCAGTGGGCGGCATAGACAGGGGACAGACTCCTACGAGCAGTACTTC; CDR3 protein: CAISGRHRQGTDSYEQYF
V gene: TRBV29-1; D gene: -; clone size: -; CDR3 length: 12; J gene: TRBJ2-5; CDR3 DNA: TGCAGCGTTGAGAGAGGGCTAGAGACCCAGTACTTC; CDR3 protein: CSVERGLETQYF
V gene: TRBV19; D gene: TRBD1; clone size: -; CDR3 length: 15; J gene: TRBJ1-2; CDR3 DNA: TGTGCCAGTAGTACTCGGGGGACAGCTAACTATGGCTACACCTTC; CDR3 protein: CASSTRGTANYGYTF
V gene: TRBV20-1; D gene: TRBD1; clone size: -; CDR3 length: 15; J gene: TRBJ2-5; CDR3 DNA: TGCAGTGTTCCCACAGGGGGCGGTGAGCAAGAGACCCAGTACTTC; CDR3 protein: CSVPTGGGEQETQYF
V gene: TRBV10-1; D gene: -; clone size: medium-sized; CDR3 length: 13; J gene: TRBJ1-6; CDR3 DNA: TGCGCCAGCAGTGACGGGCCAGTCTCACCCCTCCACTTT; CDR3 protein: CASSDGPVSPLHF
V gene: TRBV4-3; D gene: -; clone size: once; CDR3 length: 15; J gene: TRBJ1-1; CDR3 DNA: TGCGCCAGCAGCCAAGATAGAGGTGGGAACACTGAAGCTTTCTTT; CDR3 protein: CASSQDRGGNTEAFF
V gene: TRBV7-6; D gene: TRBD1; clone size: -; CDR3 length: 14; J gene: TRBJ1-2; CDR3 DNA: TGTGCCAGCAGCCCCGCAGGGGGGGGTTATGGCTACACCTTC; CDR3 protein: CASSPAGGGYGYTF
V gene: TRBV6-2/TRBV6-3; D gene: -; clone size: -; CDR3 length: 10; J gene: TRBJ1-2; CDR3 DNA: TGTGCCAGCAGTTCCGAGGCAGGTTCCTTC; CDR3 protein: CASSSEAGSF
V gene: TRBV29-1; D gene: -; clone size: -; CDR3 length: 13; J gene: TRBJ2-3; CDR3 DNA: TGCAGCGTTGCCAGGGGCAGGAGAGATACGCAGTATTTT; CDR3 protein: CSVARGRRDTQYF
V gene: TRBV19; D gene: -; clone size: -; CDR3 length: 15; J gene: TRBJ1-5; CDR3 DNA: TGTGCCAGTAGTAGCGGGCGAGGGGTCAATCAGCCCCAGCATTTT; CDR3 protein: CASSSGRGVNQPQHF
V gene: TRBV20-1; D gene: -; clone size: -; CDR3 length: 12; J gene: TRBJ2-3; CDR3 DNA: TGCAGTGCACAAACAGTGGGAGATACGCAGTATTTT; CDR3 protein: CSAQTVGDTQYF
V gene: TRBV6-4; D gene: -; clone size: -; CDR3 length: 13; J gene: TRBJ2-5; CDR3 DNA: TGTGCCAGCACCCCCTTGGCGGGCGAGACCCAGTACTTC; CDR3 protein: CASTPLAGETQYF
V gene: TRBV5-8; D gene: -; clone size: -; CDR3 length: 14; J gene: TRBJ2-7; CDR3 DNA: TGTGCCAGCAGCTCAAGAGAGACAGGCTACGAGCAGTACTTC; CDR3 protein: CASSSRETGYEQYF
V gene: TRBV24-1; D gene: TRBD1; clone size: -; CDR3 length: 15; J gene: TRBJ2-5; CDR3 DNA: TGTGCCACCAGTGATTCGCAAGGGGGCCTAGAGACCCAGTACTTC; CDR3 protein: CATSDSQGGLETQYF
V gene: TRBV24-1; D gene: -; clone size: -; CDR3 length: 14; J gene: TRBJ1-2; CDR3 DNA: TGTGCCACCAGTGACAGGGGAGCGGGCTATGGCTACACCTTC; CDR3 protein: CATSDRGAGYGYTF
V gene: TRBV6-5; D gene: TRBD2; clone size: -; CDR3 length: 15; J gene: TRBJ2-3; CDR3 DNA: TGTGCCAGCAGTGCGGGACTAGTAGCTGGCGTTACGCAGTATTTT; CDR3 protein: CASSAGLVAGVTQYF